The 24 T cell receptor beta chains below all came from one sample that was sequenced in a study of human T cells and chemical hapten exposure. The template was total RNA from unfractionated whole blood. TCRdb re-derived calls from the 5' RACE reads in MiXCR, one entry per CDR3 protein. The sample has approximately 80,000 distinct CDR3 sequences, about 15% seen once. These receptors were obtained from a female donor in good health.

CDR3 nucleotides: TGCAGTGCTAGAGATCGGTCAACGGCCAGCACAGATACGCAGTATTTT. It specifies CSARDRSTASTDTQYF. This rearrangement joins TRBV20-1 to TRBJ2-3; no clear D. The germline gives CDR1 DFQATT, CDR2 SNEGSKA (reference sequence). The CDR3 contains 16 residues. The V end was cut by 0 bases, the J end by 0 bases, with 13 bases between.

This clonotype was picked up a small number of times. J is TRBJ2-7 and V is TRBV28; tentative D call: TRBD1 (6 bases). Trimming removed 5 bases from V and 6 bases from J, with 8 bases in between. CDR1 MDHEN and CDR2 SYDVKM come from the germline V gene. The CDR3 has 11 amino acids. As DNA, the CDR3 is TGTGCCAGCAGTACCAGGGGCGAGCAGTACTTC. Amino acid sequence: CASSTRGEQYF.

V usage is TRBV4-1 and J usage is TRBJ2-2; D remains ambiguous. From germline, CDR1 is MGHRA and CDR2 YSYEKL. The CDR3 is 16 amino acids. The V end was cut by 0 bases, the J end by 2 bases, with 10 bases between. For the CDR3, the DNA is TGCGCCAGCAGCCAAGATTACAGCTTAAACACCGGGGAGCTGTTTTTT. It specifies CASSQDYSLNTGELFF.

The chain is built from TRBV12-3 or TRBV12-4 and TRBJ2-3; 14 bases map to TRBD2. V shed 6 bases, J shed 6 bases, and the junction held 5 bases outside the gene matches. The CDR3 loop spans 15 amino acids. Written as DNA, the CDR3 is TGTGCCAGCAGCCCGACTAGCGGGGGGGTGGATACGCAGTATTTT. It yields the protein CASSPTSGGVDTQYF.

This clonotype was counted between two and nine times. The chain uses TRBV12-5 and TRBJ2-3, with D possibly TRBD1 on 5 matching bases. This CDR3 contains 13 residues. Germline V lookup: CDR1 LGHNT, CDR2 FRNRAP. V was shortened by 6 bases and J by 5 bases, with 12 bases between the two germline ends. The CDR3 DNA reads as TGTGCTAGTGGCCACAAAACAGGAGATACGCAGTATTTT. This gives the protein CASGHKTGDTQYF.

The chain couples TRBV10-3 to TRBJ2-1; TRBD2 matches at 12 bases. After removal of 6 bases from V and 1 base from J, the junction contained 7 bases not matched to a gene. The CDR3 extends over 17 amino acids. CDR1 is ENHRY, CDR2 SYGVKD, per germline. The CDR3 coding sequence is TGTGCCATCAGCCAGACTAGCGGGAGTGGTTCCTACAATGAGCAGTTCTTC. Translating it yields CAISQTSGSGSYNEQFF.

This clonotype was seen a few times. The chain employs TRBV6-6 and TRBJ2-3, with 7 bases lining up with TRBD1. This CDR3 is 14 amino acids long. Germline values: CDR1 MNHNY, CDR2 SVGAGI (reference sequence). V lost 7 bases, J lost 5 bases, and 9 bases stayed unmatched. The CDR3 loop is CASNSQGILDTQYF. DNA of the CDR3: TGTGCCAGCAACTCACAGGGGATATTAGATACGCAGTATTTT.

The chain joins TRBV20-1 to TRBJ1-2, with D tentatively TRBD1 (5 bases). CDR1 is DFQATT and CDR2 is SNEGSKA in the germline V gene (reference sequence). V dropped 3 bases and J dropped 6 bases, with 11 bases sitting between them. The length of the CDR3 is 12 residues. The CDR3 region has the DNA TGCAGTGCTAGCCCCTGGGGGGATGGCTACACCTTC. Translation: CSASPWGDGYTF.

The chain is built from TRBV12-3 or TRBV12-4 and TRBJ2-3; TRBD2 might be the D (6 bases). The CDR3 runs to 16 residues. Trimming left V 7 bases short and J 3 bases short, with 20 bases between. The CDR3 here is CASNLALAYPTDTQYF. Written as DNA, the CDR3 is TGTGCCAGCAACCTCGCACTAGCTTACCCGACAGATACGCAGTATTTT.

Only a few counts were recorded for this clonotype. The CDR3 DNA follows: TGCAGTGCTAGAGAGGCAGGAACCTACGAGCAGTACTTC. Its translation is CSAREAGTYEQYF. This chain connects TRBV20-1 to TRBJ2-7; D gene ambiguous. The CDR3 is made up of 13 amino acids. CDR1 is DFQATT and CDR2 is SNEGSKA in the germline V gene (reference sequence). The ends were cut back, 0 bases at V and 2 bases at J, with 8 bases in the middle.

This clonotype was recorded a few times. This chain joins TRBV23-1 and TRBJ1-2, with D uncertain. TRBV23-1 is an ORF, and what it does is uncertain. The germline V and J ends were trimmed by 2 bases and 4 bases, with 11 bases remaining between them. This CDR3 has 14 amino acids. The CDR3 region is CASSQNRHSYGYTF. For the CDR3, the DNA is TGCGCCAGCAGTCAAAACAGACACTCCTATGGCTACACCTTC.

The chain links TRBV29-1 to TRBJ1-4, with D unclear. The germline V gene has CDR1 SQVTM and CDR2 ANQGSEA. V gave up 4 bases and J gave up 1 base, with 7 bases separating them. The CDR3 is 13 residues long. In nucleotides, the CDR3 is TGCAGCGTTGTGGACGGAACTAATGAAAAACTGTTTTTT. The encoded protein is CSVVDGTNEKLFF.

The chain recombines TRBV18 with TRBJ2-1; D unclear. The CDR3 spans 16 residues. From germline, CDR1 is KGHSH and CDR2 LQKENI. The V and J ends lost 6 bases and 0 bases respectively, with 15 bases between them. CDR3 sequence (DNA): TGTGCCAGCTCCCCCGAGGCCTTAAGCTCCTACAATGAGCAGTTCTTC. This gives the protein CASSPEALSSYNEQFF.

Regarding this clonotype: A much bigger clone sits one base away, suggesting this may be a read error. The V and J genes are TRBV7-2 and TRBJ1-1; TRBD1 might be the D (5 bases). Germline values: CDR1 SGHTA, CDR2 FQGNSA. The V end was cut by 5 bases, the J end by 6 bases, with 10 bases between. CDR3 length: 12 residues. The CDR3 DNA sequence: TGTGCCAGCAGCCGGGGCTACTCTGAAGCTTTCTTT. It encodes CASSRGYSEAFF.

The chain has TRBV29-1 and TRBJ2-1; a weak D match, TRBD1 (6 bases). Trimming took off 6 bases at V and 2 bases at J, with 17 bases between the two ends. The CDR3 has 15 amino acids. Germline CDR1 and CDR2: SQVTM and ANQGSEA. CDR3 residues: CSVRMGQGPYNEQFF. The CDR3 nucleotides read TGCAGCGTCAGAATGGGACAAGGGCCCTACAATGAGCAGTTCTTC.

As DNA, the CDR3 is TGTGCCAGCTGGACCTCCACCTACGAGCAGTACTTC. Protein: CASWTSTYEQYF. The V and J genes are TRBV2 and TRBJ2-7; D is undetermined. Germline lookup yields CDR1 SNHLY and CDR2 FYNNEI. V dropped 8 bases and J dropped 2 bases, with 10 bases sitting between them. The CDR3 is made up of 12 amino acids. Full variable domain (outside the CDR3, taken from reference TRBV2 and TRBJ2-7): EPEVTQTPSHQVTQMGQEVILRCVPISNHLYFYWYRQILGQKVEFLVSFYNNEISEKSEIFDDQFSVERPDGSNFTLKIRSTKLEDSAMYFCASWTSTYEQYFGPGTRLTVT.

This clonotype was recorded a few times. The genes are TRBV6-5 and TRBJ2-3, with TRBD1 identical over 8 bases. The CDR3 length is 17 residues. V shed 8 bases, J shed 2 bases, and the junction held 15 bases outside the gene matches. Germline CDR1 and CDR2: MNHEY and SVGAGI. The CDR3, as DNA: TGTGCCAGCGGGAAATGGACAGGGCAATTTGACACAGATACGCAGTATTTT. It yields the protein CASGKWTGQFDTDTQYF.

This clonotype was seen at least ten times. The genes are TRBV10-3 and TRBJ2-3; TRBD2 might be the D (7 bases). The CDR3 spans 12 residues. CDR1 is ENHRY, CDR2 SYGVKD, per germline. V lost 10 bases to trimming and J lost 7 bases, with 15 bases between them. The CDR3 region is CATTDSGNTQYF. As DNA, the CDR3 is TGTGCCACGACGGACAGCGGGAATACGCAGTATTTT.

The chain has TRBV12-3 or TRBV12-4 and TRBJ1-1; D not resolved. The V gene lost 0 bases and the J gene lost 6 bases, with 8 bases spanning the gap. This CDR3 comprises 13 residues. The CDR3 bases are TGTGCCAGCAGTTTAGCGCTAGGCGCTGAAGCTTTCTTT. It translates to CASSLALGAEAFF.

The chain links TRBV12-3 or TRBV12-4 to TRBJ1-2; a weak D match, TRBD1 (6 bases). V dropped 5 bases and J dropped 4 bases, with 11 bases sitting between them. The CDR3 covers 13 residues. The CDR3 DNA follows: TGTGCCAGCAGTCCGCAGGGGTCCTATGGCTACACCTTC. It yields the protein CASSPQGSYGYTF.

This clonotype occurred many times. The chain links TRBV5-4 to TRBJ2-5; 7 bases align to TRBD1. V gave up 0 bases and J gave up 7 bases; unmatched junction bases: 6. Germline V gene lookup returns CDR1 SGHNT and CDR2 YYREEE (reference sequence). This CDR3 is built from 14 residues. The CDR3 nucleotides are TGTGCCAGCAGCTTGGAGGGGGCGTTCGGGACCCAGTACTTC. Its protein product is CASSLEGAFGTQYF.

This chain uses TRBV28 with TRBJ1-4, with D possibly TRBD1 on 5 matching bases. The germline V gene encodes CDR1 MDHEN and CDR2 SYDVKM. The CDR3 has 15 amino acids. The V end was cut by 5 bases, the J end by 7 bases, with 17 bases between. The CDR3 bases are TGTGCCAGCAGTCCCAGCTGGGGGTTTCGTGAAAAACTGTTTTTT. Protein product: CASSPSWGFREKLFF.

This clonotype has a count of ten or more. This chain links TRBV12-5 with TRBJ1-1; D gene uncertain. The germline V gene encodes CDR1 LGHNT and CDR2 FRNRAP. Trimming took off 7 bases at V and 3 bases at J, with 9 bases between the two ends. This CDR3 has 12 residues. The CDR3 region has the DNA TGTGCTAGTGCCGTAGATTACACTGAAGCTTTCTTT. This gives the protein CASAVDYTEAFF.

The chain links TRBV6-4 to TRBJ2-3, with 10 bases that match TRBD2. Germline values: CDR1 MRHNA, CDR2 SNTAGT. The V segment lost 5 bases and the J segment 4 bases; nucleotides outside the gene matches: 6. The CDR3 is 15 amino acids. The CDR3 DNA reads as TGTGCCAGCAGTCTAGCGGGGGAGGCCGCAGATACGCAGTATTTT. Its protein product is CASSLAGEAADTQYF.